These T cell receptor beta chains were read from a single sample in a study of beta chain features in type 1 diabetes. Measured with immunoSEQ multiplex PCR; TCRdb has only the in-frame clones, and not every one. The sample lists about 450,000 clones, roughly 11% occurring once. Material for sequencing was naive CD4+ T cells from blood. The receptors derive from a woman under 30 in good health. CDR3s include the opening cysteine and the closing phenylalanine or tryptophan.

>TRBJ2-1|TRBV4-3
CASSRVGTNEQFF
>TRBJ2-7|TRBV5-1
CASTDSGDEQYF
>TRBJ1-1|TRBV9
CARIEAFF
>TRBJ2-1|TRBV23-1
CASSQSFQGAHYTFGNEQFF
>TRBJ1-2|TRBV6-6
CASSDSYYGYTF
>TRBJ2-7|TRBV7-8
CASSSQREDRGTYF
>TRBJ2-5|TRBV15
CATSKGQGLQETQYF
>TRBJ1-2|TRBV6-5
CASKRTPNYGYTF
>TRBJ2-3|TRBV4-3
CASSSTDTQYF
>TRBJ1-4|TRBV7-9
CASSLAGPDEKLFF
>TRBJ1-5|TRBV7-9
CASSLRGDQPQHF
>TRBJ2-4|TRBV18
CASSPLAELNNIQYF
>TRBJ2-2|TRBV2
CALKRGTGELFF
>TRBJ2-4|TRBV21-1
CASSNDSSKNIQYF
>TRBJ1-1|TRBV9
CASSVRRPNTEAFF
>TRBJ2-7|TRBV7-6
CASSLEERGSYEQYF
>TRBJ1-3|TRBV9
CASSARGGNTIYF
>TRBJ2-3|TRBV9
CASSPGAGAADTQYF
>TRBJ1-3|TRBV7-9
CASSLSGTGGNTIYF
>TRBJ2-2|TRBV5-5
CASSLDRPTPSRELFF
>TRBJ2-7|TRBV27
CASSLSQIETYEQYF
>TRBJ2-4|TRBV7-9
CASSLGTLAKNIQYF
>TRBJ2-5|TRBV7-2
CASSLGGDQETQYF
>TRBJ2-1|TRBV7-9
CASSPSGNEQFF
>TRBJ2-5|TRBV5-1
CASSLGTGQETQYF
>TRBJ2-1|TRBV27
CASSLSAASWREAYYNEQFF
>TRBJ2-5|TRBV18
CASSPPGVGYQETQYF
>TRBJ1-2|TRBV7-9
CASSRNNYGYTF
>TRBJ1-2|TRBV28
CASSTPGLKTHYGYTF
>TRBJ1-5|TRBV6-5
CASSAQGGQPQHF
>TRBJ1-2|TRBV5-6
CASSLEGRNYGYTF
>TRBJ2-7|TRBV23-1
CASSHIRDSPGYEQYF
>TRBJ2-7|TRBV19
CASSIVTGPSYEQYF
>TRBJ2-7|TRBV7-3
CASSLQGTAYEQYF
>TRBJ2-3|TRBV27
CASSLLRQATDTQYF
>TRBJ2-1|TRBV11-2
CASSLEYEQFF
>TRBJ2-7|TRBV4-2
CASSQGSYEQYF
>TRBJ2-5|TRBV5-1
CASSQTQYQETQYF
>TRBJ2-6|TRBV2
CASTAQGGASGANVLTF
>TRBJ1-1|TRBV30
CAWETGMNTEAFF
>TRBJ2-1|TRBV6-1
CASSANRGWNEQFF
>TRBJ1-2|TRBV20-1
CSAQDSYGYTF
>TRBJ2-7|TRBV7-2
CASSFAGDDEQYF
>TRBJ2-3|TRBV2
CAKDRGTDTQYF
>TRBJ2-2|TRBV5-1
CASGVRTANTGELFF
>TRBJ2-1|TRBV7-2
CASSLDRGAYNEQFF
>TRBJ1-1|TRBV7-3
CASSHRTGLMNTEAFF
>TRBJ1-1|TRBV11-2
CASSNRDRAPEAFF
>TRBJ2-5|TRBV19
CASSISLLTLETQYF
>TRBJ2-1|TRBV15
CATSRPGGGAYNEQFF